The clone carrying this T cell receptor beta chain turned up a few times. Its target is not known. Germline CDR1 and CDR2: KGHSH and LQKENI. This CDR3 has 13 residues. V lost 6 bases to trimming and J lost 3 bases, with 8 bases between them. This sample was taken from a study of beta chain features in type 1 diabetes. Purity of each sorted population was above 98%. Expressed TCRB transcripts were sequenced because the entire RNA isolate underwent reverse transcription. Assay: immunoSEQ multiplex PCR; the TCRdb copy retains only in-frame clones and omits some. This table holds about 170,000 clones, approximately 8.1% found once. Overall study results and limits: Individuals with type 1 diabetes displayed fewer insertions and more deletions at VDJ junctions. Significant though moderate, a shortening of TCRB CDR3s appeared in all four CD4+ subsets of Type 1 diabetes patients.

This chain connects TRBV18 to TRBJ2-2; D unresolved. The sequence was obtained from a woman between 40 and 50 years old with type 1 diabetes. The sequencing input was central memory CD4+ T cells from blood. Written as DNA, the CDR3 is TGTGCCAGCTCCCCCGGAGACACCGGGGAGCTGTTTTTT. Translated: CASSPGDTGELFF. The full variable domain, in which reference TRBV18 and TRBJ2-2 provide the parts outside the CDR3, is NAGVMQNPRHLVRRRGQEARLRCSPMKGHSHVYWYRQLPEEGLKFMVYLQKENIIDESGMPKERFSAEFPKEGPSILRIQQVVRGDSAAYFCASSPGDTGELFFGEGSRLTVL.